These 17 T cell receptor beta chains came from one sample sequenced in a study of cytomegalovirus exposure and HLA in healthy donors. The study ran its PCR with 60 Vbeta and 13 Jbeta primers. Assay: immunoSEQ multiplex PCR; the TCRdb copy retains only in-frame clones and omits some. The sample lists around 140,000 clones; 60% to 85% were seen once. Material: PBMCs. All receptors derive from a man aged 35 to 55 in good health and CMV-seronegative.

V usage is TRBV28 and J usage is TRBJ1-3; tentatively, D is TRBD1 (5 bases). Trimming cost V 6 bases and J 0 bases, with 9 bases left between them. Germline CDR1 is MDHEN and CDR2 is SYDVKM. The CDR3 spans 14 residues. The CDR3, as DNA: TGTGCCAGCAGGGCAGGGAACTCTGGAAACACCATATATTTT. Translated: CASRAGNSGNTIYF.

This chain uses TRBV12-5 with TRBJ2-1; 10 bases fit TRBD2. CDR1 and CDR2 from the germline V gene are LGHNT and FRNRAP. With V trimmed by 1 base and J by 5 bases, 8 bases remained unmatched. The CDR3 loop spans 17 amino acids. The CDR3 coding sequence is TGTGCTAGTGGTTTGGGTGGACTAGCGGATTGGGACAATGAGCAGTTCTTC. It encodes CASGLGGLADWDNEQFF.

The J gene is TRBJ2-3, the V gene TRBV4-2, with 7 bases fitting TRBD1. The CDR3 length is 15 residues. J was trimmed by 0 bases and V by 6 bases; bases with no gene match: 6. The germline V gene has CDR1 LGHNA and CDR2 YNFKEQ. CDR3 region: CASRNDRASTDTQYF. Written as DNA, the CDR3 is TGTGCCAGCAGAAATGACAGGGCTAGCACAGATACGCAGTATTTT.

The CDR3 DNA reads as TGTGCCAGCAGAAGGGACATTCTTAGCGCCGGGGAGCTGTTTTTT. Translation gives CASRRDILSAGELFF. The rearrangement joins TRBV6-1 to TRBJ2-2, with D possibly being TRBD1 (6 bases). This CDR3 comprises 15 residues. The ends were cut back, 6 bases at V and 6 bases at J, with 17 bases in the middle. CDR1 MNHNS and CDR2 SASEGT come from the germline V gene.

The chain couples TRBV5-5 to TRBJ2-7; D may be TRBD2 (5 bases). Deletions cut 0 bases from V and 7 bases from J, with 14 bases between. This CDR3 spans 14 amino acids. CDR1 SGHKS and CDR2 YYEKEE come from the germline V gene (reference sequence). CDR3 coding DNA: TGTGCCAGCAGCTTGGAACTAGTTACCTTGGAGCAGTACTTC. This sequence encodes CASSLELVTLEQYF.

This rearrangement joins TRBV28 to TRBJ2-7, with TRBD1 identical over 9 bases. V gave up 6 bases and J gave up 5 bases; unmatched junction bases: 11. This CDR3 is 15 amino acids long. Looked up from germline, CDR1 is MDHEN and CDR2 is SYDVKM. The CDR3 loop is CASSFGQGLADEQYF. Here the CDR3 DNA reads TGTGCCAGCAGCTTTGGACAGGGGCTCGCTGACGAGCAGTACTTC.

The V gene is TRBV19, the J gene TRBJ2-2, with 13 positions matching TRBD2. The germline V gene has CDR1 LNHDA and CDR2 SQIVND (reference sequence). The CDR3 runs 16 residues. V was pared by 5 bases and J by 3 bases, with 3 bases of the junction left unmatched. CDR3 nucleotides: TGTGCCAGTAGTCCCGGACTAGCGGGGGACACCGGGGAGCTGTTTTTT. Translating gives CASSPGLAGDTGELFF.

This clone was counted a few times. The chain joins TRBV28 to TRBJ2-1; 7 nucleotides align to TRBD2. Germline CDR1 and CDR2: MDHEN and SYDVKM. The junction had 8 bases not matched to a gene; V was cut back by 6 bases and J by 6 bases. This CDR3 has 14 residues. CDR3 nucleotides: TGTGCCAGCAGCCGGGAGGTGGCGGCCAATGAGCAGTTCTTC. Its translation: CASSREVAANEQFF.

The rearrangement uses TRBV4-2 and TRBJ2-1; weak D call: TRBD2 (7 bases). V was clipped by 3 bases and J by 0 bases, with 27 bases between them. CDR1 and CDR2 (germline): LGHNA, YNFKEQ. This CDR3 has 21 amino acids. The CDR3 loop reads CASSQRMKSGGRISSYNEQFF. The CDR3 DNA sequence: TGTGCCAGCAGCCAGCGGATGAAGTCGGGGGGCCGGATCAGCTCCTACAATGAGCAGTTCTTC.

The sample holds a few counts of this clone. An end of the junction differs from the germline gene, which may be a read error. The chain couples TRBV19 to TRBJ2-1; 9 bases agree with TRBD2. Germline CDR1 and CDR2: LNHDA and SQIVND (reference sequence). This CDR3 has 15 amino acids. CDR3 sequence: CASSLEGGRANEQFF. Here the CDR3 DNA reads TGTGCCAGTAGTTTAGAGGGCGGGAGGGCCAATGAGCAGTTCTTC.

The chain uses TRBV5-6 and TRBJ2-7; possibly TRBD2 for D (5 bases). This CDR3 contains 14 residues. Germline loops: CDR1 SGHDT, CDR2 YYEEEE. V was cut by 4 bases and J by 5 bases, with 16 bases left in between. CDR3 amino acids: CASSEGAARDEQYF. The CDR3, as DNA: TGTGCCAGCAGCGAGGGCGCCGCTAGGGACGAGCAGTACTTC.

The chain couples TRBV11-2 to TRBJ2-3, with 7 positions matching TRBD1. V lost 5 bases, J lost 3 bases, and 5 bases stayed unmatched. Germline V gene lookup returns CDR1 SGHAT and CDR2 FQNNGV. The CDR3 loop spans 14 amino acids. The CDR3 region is CASSQNRGTDTQYF. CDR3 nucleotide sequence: TGTGCCAGCAGCCAAAACAGGGGAACAGATACGCAGTATTTT.

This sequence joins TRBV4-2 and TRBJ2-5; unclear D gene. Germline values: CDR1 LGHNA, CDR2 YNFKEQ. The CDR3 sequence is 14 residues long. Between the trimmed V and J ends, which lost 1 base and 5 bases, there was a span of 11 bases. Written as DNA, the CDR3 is TGTGCCAGCAGCCAAGTGGTAGCACCCGAGACCCAGTACTTC. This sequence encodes CASSQVVAPETQYF.

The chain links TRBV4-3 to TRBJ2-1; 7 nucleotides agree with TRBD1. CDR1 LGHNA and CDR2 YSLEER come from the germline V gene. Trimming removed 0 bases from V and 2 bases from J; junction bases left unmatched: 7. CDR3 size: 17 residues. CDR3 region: CASSQEGGLGTYNEQFF. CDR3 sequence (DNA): TGCGCCAGCAGCCAAGAAGGGGGCCTGGGGACCTACAATGAGCAGTTCTTC.

CDR3: CASSLTVLAGIEQYF. CDR3 sequence (DNA): TGTGCCAGCAGCTTGACGGTACTAGCGGGGATCGAGCAGTACTTC. The chain links TRBV5-5 to TRBJ2-7; 10 nucleotides agree with TRBD2. Germline V gene sequence: CDR1 SGHKS, CDR2 YYEKEE (reference sequence). J lost 6 bases, V lost 1 base, and 7 bases had no gene match. The CDR3 is 15 amino acids.

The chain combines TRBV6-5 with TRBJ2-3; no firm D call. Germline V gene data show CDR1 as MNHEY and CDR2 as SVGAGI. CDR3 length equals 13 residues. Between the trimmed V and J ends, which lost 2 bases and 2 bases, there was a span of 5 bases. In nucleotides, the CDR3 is TGTGCCAGCAGTTACGTCTCCACAGATACGCAGTATTTT. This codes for CASSYVSTDTQYF.

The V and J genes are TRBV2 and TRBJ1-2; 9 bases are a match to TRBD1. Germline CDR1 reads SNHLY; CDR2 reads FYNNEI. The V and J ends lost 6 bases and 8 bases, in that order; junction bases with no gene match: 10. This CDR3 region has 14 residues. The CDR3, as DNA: TGTGCCAGCAGCGCACAGGGGGCGGATAGCGGCTACACCTTC. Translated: CASSAQGADSGYTF.